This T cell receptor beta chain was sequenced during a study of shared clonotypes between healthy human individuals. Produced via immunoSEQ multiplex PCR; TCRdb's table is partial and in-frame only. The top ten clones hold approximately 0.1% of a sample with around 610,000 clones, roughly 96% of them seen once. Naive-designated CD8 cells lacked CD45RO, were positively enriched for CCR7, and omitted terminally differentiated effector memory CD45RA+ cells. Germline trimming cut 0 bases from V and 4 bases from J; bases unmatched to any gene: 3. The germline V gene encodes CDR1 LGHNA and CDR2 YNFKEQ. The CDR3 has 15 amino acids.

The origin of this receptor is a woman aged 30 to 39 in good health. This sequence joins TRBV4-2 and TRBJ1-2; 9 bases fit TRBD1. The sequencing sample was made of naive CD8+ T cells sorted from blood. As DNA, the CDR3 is TGTGCCAGCAGCCAAGACGGGGACAGGGCCTATGGCTACACCTTC. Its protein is CASSQDGDRAYGYTF.